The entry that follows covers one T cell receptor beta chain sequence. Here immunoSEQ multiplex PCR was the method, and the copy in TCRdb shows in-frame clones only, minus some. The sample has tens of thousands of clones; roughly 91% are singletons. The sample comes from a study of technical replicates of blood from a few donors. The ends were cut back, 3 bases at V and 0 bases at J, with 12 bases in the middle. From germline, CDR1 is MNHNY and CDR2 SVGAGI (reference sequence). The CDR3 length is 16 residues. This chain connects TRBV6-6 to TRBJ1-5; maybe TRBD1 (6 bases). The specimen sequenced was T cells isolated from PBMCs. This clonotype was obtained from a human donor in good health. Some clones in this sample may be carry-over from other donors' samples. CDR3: CASSYSGDLSNQPQHF. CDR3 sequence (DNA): TGTGCCAGCAGTTATTCAGGGGACCTTAGCAATCAGCCCCAGCATTTT.